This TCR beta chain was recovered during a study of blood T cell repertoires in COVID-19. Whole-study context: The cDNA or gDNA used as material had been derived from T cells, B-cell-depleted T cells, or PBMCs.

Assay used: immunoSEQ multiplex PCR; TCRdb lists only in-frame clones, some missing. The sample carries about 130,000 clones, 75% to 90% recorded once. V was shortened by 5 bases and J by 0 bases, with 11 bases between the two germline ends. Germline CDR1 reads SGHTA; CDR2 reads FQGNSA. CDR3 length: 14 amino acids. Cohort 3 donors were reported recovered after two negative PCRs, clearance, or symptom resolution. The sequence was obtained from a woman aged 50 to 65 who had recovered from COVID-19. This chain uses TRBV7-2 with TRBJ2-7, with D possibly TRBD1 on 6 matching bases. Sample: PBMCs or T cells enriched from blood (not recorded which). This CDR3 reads CASSPLGASYEQYF. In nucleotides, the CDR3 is TGTGCCAGCAGCCCCCTGGGGGCCTCCTACGAGCAGTACTTC.